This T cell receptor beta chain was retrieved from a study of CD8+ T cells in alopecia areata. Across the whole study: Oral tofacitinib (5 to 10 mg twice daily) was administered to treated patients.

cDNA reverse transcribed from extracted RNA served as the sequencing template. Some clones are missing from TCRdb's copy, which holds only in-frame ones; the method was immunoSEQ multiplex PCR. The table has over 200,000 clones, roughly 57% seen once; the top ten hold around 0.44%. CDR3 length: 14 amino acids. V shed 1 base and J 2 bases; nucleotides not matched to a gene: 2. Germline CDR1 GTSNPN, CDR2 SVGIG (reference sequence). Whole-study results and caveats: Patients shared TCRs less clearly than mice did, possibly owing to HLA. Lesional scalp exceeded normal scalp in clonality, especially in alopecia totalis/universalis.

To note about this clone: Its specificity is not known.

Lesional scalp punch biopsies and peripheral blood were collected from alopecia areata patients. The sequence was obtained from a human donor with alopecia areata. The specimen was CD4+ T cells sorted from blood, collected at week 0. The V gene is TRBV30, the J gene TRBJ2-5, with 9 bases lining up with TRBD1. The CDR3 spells CAWSGGTGQETQYF. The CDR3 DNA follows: TGTGCCTGGAGTGGAGGGACAGGGCAAGAGACCCAGTACTTC. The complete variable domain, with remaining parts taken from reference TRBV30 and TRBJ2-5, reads SQTIHQWPATLVQPVGSPLSLECTVEGTSNPNLYWYRQAAGRGLQLLFYSVGIGQISSEVPQNLSASRPQDRQFILSSKKLLLSDSGFYLCAWSGGTGQETQYFGPGTRLLVL.